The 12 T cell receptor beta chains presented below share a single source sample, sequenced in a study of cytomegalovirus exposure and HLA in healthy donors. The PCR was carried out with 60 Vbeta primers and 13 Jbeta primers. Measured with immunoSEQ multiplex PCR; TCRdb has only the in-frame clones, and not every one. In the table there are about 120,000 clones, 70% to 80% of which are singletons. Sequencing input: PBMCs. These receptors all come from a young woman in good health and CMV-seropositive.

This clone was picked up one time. The CDR3, as DNA: TGTGCCAGCAGCATCCGGACAGGGGGCGGCAACGTCCTGACTTTC. Its protein product is CASSIRTGGGNVLTF. This chain uses TRBV9 with TRBJ2-6, with TRBD1 identical over 11 bases. The junction had 6 bases not matched to a gene; V was cut back by 4 bases and J by 9 bases. The germline V gene encodes CDR1 SGDLS and CDR2 YYNGEE. This CDR3 spans 15 amino acids.

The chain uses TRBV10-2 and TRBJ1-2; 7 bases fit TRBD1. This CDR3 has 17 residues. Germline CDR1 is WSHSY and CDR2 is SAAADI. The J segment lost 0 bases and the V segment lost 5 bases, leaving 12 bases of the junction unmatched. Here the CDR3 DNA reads TGCGCCAGCAGTAGATCCGGGACAGCGAATACTAACTATGGCTACACCTTC. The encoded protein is CASSRSGTANTNYGYTF.

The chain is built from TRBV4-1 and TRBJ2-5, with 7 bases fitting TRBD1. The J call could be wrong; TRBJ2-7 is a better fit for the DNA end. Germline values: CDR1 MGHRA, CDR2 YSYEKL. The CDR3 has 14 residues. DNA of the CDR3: TGCGCCAGCAGCCAATCGGGACAGCTCTACGAGCAGTACTTC. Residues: CASSQSGQLYEQYF.

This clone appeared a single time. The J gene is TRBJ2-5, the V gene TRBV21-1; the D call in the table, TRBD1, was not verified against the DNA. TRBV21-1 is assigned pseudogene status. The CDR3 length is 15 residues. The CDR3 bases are TGTGCCAGCGCCGGCGGGTACAGGGCCCAAGAGACCCAGTACTTC. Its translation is CASAGGYRAQETQYF.

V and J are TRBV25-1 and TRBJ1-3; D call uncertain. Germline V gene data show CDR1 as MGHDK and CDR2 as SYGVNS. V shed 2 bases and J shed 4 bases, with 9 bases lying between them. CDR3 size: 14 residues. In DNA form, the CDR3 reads TGTGCCAGCAGTGAAGCGGGTTGGGGAAACACCATATATTTT. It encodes CASSEAGWGNTIYF.

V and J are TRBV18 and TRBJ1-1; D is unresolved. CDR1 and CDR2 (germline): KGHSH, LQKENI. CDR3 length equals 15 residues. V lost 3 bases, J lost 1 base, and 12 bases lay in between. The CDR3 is CASSPSEVPNTEAFF. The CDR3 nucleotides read TGTGCCAGCTCACCTAGTGAGGTCCCGAACACTGAAGCTTTCTTT.

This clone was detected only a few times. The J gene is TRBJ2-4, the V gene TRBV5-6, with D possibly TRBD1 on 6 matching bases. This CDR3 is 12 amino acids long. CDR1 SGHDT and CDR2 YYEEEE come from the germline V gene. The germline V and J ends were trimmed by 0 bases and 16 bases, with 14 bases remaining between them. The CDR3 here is CASSLGDTRQYF. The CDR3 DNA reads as TGTGCCAGCAGCTTGGGGGACACCCGTCAATACTTC.

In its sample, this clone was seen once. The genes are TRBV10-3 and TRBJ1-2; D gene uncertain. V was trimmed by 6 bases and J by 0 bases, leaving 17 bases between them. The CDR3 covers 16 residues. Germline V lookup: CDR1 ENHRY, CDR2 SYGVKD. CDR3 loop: CAISRTGISANYGYTF. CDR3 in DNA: TGTGCCATCAGCCGGACGGGAATCTCAGCTAACTATGGCTACACCTTC.

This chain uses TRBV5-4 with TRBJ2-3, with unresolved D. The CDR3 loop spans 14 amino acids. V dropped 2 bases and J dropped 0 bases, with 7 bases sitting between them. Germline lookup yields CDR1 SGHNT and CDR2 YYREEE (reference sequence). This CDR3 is CASSFATSTDTQYF. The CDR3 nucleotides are TGTGCCAGCAGCTTCGCCACTAGCACAGATACGCAGTATTTT.

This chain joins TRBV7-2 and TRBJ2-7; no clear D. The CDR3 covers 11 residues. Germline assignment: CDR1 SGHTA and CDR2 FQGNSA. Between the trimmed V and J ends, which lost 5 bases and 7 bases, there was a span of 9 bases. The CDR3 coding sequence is TGTGCCAGCAGCCAGATGAGGGAGCAGTACTTC. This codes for CASSQMREQYF.

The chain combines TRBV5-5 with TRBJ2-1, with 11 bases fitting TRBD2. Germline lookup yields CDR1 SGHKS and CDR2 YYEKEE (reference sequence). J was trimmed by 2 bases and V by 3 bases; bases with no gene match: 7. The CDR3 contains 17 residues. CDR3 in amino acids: CASSSATSGNPYNEQFF. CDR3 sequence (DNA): TGTGCCAGCAGCTCCGCGACTAGCGGGAATCCCTACAATGAGCAGTTCTTC. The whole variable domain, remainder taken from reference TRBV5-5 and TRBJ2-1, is DAGVTQSPTHLIKTRGQQVTLRCSPISGHKSVSWYQQVLGQGPQFIFQYYEKEERGRGNFPDRFSARQFPNYSSELNVNALLLGDSALYLCASSSATSGNPYNEQFFGPGTRLTVL.

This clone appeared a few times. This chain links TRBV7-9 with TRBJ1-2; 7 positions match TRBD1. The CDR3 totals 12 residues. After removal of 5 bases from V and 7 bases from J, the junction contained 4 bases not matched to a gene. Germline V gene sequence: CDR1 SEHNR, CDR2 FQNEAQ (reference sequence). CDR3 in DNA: TGTGCCAGCAGCCTAGGGGGCGGTGGCTACACCTTC. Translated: CASSLGGGGYTF.